This T cell receptor (beta chain) was documented in a study of T cell repertoires in aging, cancer and after chemotherapy (dated by TCRdb to the late 2010s). General notes on the study: The donors fell into six age groups ranging from 30 or younger to 70 or older, and each group had at least three individuals. A cohort of under 250 cancer patients (around 93 with hematological and 124 with solid cancers) was assembled, and approximately 97 healthy donors were included as a reference group. To examine immunoaging and T cell reconstitution after chemotherapy, the study profiled TCR beta repertoires in peripheral blood from healthy donors and cancer patients. In the solid tumor group, the paired samples taken before and after chemotherapy came from brain tumor (glioblastoma) patients given temozolomide-based therapy. The complete dataset included some 10 million TCR reads. Paper-wide results and their limitations: In both cancer cohorts, the median generation probability rose over the chemotherapy interval, which suggests that the repertoire was reconstituted through rebound thymic output. In healthy donors, the drop in TCR diversity with age came mainly from a loss of richness, whereas in cancer patients a loss of evenness also played a part. Compared with age-matched healthy donors, untreated patients with hematological or solid cancers had significantly lower TCR diversity and higher clonality in blood. The authors noted that the repertoire data do not allow conclusions about immunological memory after chemotherapy.

TCR beta rearrangements were amplified from genomic DNA isolated from peripheral blood, not from sorted cells or RNA. Using a mixed TRB-A/B primer pool, multiplex touch-down PCR amplified rearranged TRB sequences covering the V, D and J segments. Illumina adapters and sample indices were attached to the amplicons in two consecutive PCR reactions using Phusion HS II polymerase. The amplicons were purified from gel with the NucleoSpin Gel and PCR Clean-up kit and then assessed with Qubit and an Agilent 2100 Bioanalyzer. Sequencing of libraries was carried out on an Illumina MiSeq in 600-cycle, single-indexed, paired-end runs. In the authors' own workflow: MiXCR versions 2.12 and 3.0.5 were used to process the TRB sequences. Each unique CDR3 nucleotide sequence counted as one clone, and only productive sequences with at least two reads were retained. The repertoire metrics were Shannon diversity, evenness, clonality (calculated as one minus evenness), and diversity profiles parameterized by alpha from 0 to 5. Generation probabilities of clones in paired pre- and post-chemotherapy samples were computed with the IGoR algorithm. The public sequencing data were trimmed at Q25 with fastp and processed into clonotypes with MiXCR by TCRdb, which kept only in-frame beta chains. Identical CDR3 proteins give one entry, which carries the most common genes and DNA. In this record, the V and J calls reflect TCRdb's handling and not the investigators' own analysis. The table for this sample lists 2,000 or so distinct CDR3 sequences; roughly 70% of them were counted only once. The ten top clones hold 59% of the sample.

Comments on this clonotype: The antigen it binds to is not known. Qualities for individual bases were not recorded, and no much larger clone is one base off.

The CDR3 sequence holds 14 residues, the cysteine and phenylalanine included. The sequence is cut down to CDR3 DNA, 42 bases in frame from base 1. V drops 5 bases and J drops 2 bases, leaving 12 bases in between. The germline V gene provides CDR1 SGHTA and CDR2 FQGTGA. The receptor was derived from a human donor with a solid tumor. Sequencing input: blood. This sequence uses TRBV7-3 and TRBJ1-1; TRBD1 is a weak D gene call, 6 bases matching. The sequence in DNA is TGTGCCAGCAGCCCCACAGGGTCAAACACTGAAGCTTTCTTT. This translates into CASSPTGSNTEAFF.